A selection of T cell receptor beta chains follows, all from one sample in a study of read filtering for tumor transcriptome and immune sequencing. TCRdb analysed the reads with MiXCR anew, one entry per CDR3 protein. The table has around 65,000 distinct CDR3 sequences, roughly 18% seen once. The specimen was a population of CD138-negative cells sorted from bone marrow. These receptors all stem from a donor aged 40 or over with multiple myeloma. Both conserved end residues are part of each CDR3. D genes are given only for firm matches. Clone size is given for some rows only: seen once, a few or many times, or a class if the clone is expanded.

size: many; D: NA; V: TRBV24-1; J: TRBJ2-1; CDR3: CATRRDSYNEQFF; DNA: TGTGCCACCAGAAGAGATTCCTACAATGAGCAGTTCTTC
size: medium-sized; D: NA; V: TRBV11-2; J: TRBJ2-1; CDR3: CASSLIRDLSYNEQFF; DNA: TGTGCCAGCAGCCTCATACGAGACTTGTCCTACAATGAGCAGTTCTTC
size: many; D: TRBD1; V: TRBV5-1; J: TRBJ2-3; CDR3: CASSYSTGTGSTDTQYF; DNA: TGCGCCAGCAGCTATTCCACCGGGACAGGGAGCACAGATACGCAGTATTTT
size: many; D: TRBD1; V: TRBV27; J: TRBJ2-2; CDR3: CASSLRFPGQTNTGELFF; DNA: TGTGCCAGCAGTTTACGATTTCCGGGACAGACGAACACCGGGGAGCTGTTTTTT
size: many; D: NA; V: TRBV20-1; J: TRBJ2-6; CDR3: CSAPTGANVLTF; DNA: TGCAGTGCCCCAACTGGGGCCAACGTCCTGACTTTC
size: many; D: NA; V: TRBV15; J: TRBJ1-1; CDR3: CATSRDPTFNTEAFF; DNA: TGTGCCACCAGCAGAGATCCTACGTTTAACACTGAAGCTTTCTTT
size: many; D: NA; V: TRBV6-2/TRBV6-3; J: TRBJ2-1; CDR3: CASSRDGYNEQFF; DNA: TGTGCCAGCAGCCGGGACGGGTACAATGAGCAGTTCTTC
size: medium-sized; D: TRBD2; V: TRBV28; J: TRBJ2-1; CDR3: CASSPMGTSGSHEQFF; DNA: TGTGCCAGCAGTCCTATGGGGACTAGCGGGAGCCATGAGCAGTTCTTC
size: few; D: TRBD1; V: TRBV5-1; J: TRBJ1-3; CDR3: CASSPGEGGLSGNTIYF; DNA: TGCGCCAGCAGCCCCGGCGAAGGGGGCCTCTCTGGAAACACCATATATTTT
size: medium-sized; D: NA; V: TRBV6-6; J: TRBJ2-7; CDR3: CASSYLAGTHEQYF; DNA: TGTGCCAGCAGTTACCTGGCAGGGACCCACGAGCAGTACTTC
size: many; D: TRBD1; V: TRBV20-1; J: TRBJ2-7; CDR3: CSALRTGSSYEQYF; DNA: TGCAGTGCCCTACGGACAGGATCTTCCTACGAGCAGTACTTC
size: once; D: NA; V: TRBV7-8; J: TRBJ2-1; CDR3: CANSLRSSYNDQFF; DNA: TGTGCCAACAGCCTCAGGAGCTCCTACAATGACCAGTTCTTC
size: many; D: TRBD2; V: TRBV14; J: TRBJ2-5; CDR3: CASTPASGIGETQYF; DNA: TGTGCCAGCACCCCGGCTAGCGGGATAGGAGAGACCCAGTACTTC
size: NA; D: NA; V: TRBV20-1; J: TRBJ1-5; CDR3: CSAATPGGYQPQHF; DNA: TGCAGTGCCGCAACCCCGGGAGGGTATCAGCCCCAGCATTTT
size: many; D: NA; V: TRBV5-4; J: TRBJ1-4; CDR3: CASSLGGSAANEKLFF; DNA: TGTGCCAGCAGCTTGGGAGGGAGTGCGGCTAATGAAAAACTGTTTTTT
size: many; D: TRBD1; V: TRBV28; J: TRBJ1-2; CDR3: CASIRDRGLNGYTF; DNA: TGTGCCAGCATTAGAGACAGGGGGCTCAATGGCTACACCTTC
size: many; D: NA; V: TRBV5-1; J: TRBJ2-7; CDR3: CASSLDPRPSSYEQYF; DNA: TGCGCCAGCAGCTTGGACCCCAGGCCAAGCTCCTACGAGCAGTACTTC
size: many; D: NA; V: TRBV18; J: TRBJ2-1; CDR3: CASSPPGLRTYNEQFF; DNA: TGTGCCAGCTCACCTCCGGGTCTAAGAACCTACAATGAGCAGTTCTTC
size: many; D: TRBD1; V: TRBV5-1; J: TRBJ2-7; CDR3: CASIPGTGPPYEQYF; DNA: TGCGCCAGCATCCCGGGGACAGGTCCCCCCTACGAGCAGTACTTC
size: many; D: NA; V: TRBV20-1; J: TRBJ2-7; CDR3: CSARGRAGHEQYF; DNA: TGCAGTGCTCGGGGTAGGGCGGGCCACGAGCAGTACTTC
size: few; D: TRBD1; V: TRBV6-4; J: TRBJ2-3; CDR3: CASSRTGGDTQYF; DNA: TGTGCCAGCAGTCGGACAGGGGGAGATACGCAGTATTTT
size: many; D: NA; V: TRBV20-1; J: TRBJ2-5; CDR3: CSARDSRSAQETQYF; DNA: TGCAGTGCTAGAGATTCGAGGTCAGCCCAAGAGACCCAGTACTTC
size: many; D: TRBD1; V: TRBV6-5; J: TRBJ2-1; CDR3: CASSKGQGNYNEQFF; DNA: TGTGCCAGCAGTAAAGGACAGGGGAACTACAATGAGCAGTTCTTC
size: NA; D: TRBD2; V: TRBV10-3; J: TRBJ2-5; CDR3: CAISDSVSGSETQYF; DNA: TGTGCCATCAGTGATAGCGTTAGCGGGAGTGAGACCCAGTACTTC
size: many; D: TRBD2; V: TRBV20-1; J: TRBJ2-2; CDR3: CSARMGTSGGELFF; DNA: TGCAGTGCTAGGATGGGGACTAGCGGCGGGGAGCTGTTTTTT
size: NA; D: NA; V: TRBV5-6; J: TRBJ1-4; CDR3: CASSLDAQYEKLFF; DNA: TGTGCCAGCAGCTTGGATGCGCAGTATGAAAAACTGTTTTTT
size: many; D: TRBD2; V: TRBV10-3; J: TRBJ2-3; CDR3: CAISPERIAGATDTQYF; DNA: TGTGCCATCAGTCCCGAACGAATAGCGGGGGCGACAGATACGCAGTATTTT
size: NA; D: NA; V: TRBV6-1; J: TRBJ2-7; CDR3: CASSDFLYEQYF; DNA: TGTGCCAGCAGTGATTTCCTCTACGAGCAGTACTTC
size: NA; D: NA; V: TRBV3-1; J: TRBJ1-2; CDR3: CASSQDSAAIYGYTF; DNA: TGTGCCAGCAGCCAAGATAGCGCAGCCATCTATGGCTACACCTTC
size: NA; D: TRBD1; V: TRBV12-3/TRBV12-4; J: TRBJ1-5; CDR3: CASSWDSSGGQPQHF; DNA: TGTGCCAGCAGTTGGGACAGTTCGGGAGGTCAGCCCCAGCATTTT
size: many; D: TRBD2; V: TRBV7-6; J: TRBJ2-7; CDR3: CASSFSGETYEQYF; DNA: TGTGCCAGCAGCTTCAGCGGGGAAACCTACGAGCAGTACTTC
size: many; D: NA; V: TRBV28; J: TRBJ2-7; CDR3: CASSFPGLSYEQYF; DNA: TGTGCCAGCAGTTTCCCTGGACTGAGCTACGAGCAGTACTTC
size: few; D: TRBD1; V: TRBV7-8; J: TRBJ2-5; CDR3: CASSRAGTAETQYF; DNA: TGTGCCAGCAGCAGAGCCGGGACAGCGGAGACCCAGTACTTC
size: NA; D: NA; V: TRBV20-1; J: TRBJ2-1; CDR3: CSAGRRGLYNEQFF; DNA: TGCAGTGCTGGTCGTCGGGGTCTCTACAATGAGCAGTTCTTC
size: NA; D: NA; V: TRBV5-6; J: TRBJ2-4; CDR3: CASCQIAAKNIQYF; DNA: TGTGCCAGCTGCCAGATAGCAGCCAAAAACATTCAGTACTTC
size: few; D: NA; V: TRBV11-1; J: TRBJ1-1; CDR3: CASSFRGAATEAFF; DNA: TGTGCCAGCAGCTTCCGGGGCGCAGCCACTGAAGCTTTCTTT
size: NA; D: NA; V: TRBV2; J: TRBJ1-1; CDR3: CASSEDGGTEAFF; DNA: TGTGCCAGCAGTGAAGACGGAGGCACTGAAGCTTTCTTT
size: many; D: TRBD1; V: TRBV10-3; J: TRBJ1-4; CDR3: CAISPSQGDEKLFF; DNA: TGTGCCATCAGTCCTTCACAGGGGGACGAAAAACTGTTTTTT
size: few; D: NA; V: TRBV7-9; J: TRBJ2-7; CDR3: CASSAPFSGVDEQYF; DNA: TGTGCCAGCAGCGCCCCCTTTTCGGGAGTGGACGAGCAGTACTTC
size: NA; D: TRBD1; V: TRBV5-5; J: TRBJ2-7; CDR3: CASNPTQGVYEQYF; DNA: TGTGCCAGCAACCCAACGCAGGGGGTGTACGAGCAGTACTTC
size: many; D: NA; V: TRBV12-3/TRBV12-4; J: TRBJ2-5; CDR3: CASSLGEETQYF; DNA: TGTGCCAGCAGTTTAGGAGAAGAGACCCAGTACTTC
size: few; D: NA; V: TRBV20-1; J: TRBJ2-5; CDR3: CSARDWRNQETQYF; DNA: TGCAGTGCTAGAGATTGGCGGAACCAAGAGACCCAGTACTTC
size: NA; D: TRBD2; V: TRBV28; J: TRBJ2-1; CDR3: CASRSAGTSGRRNEQFF; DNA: TGTGCCAGCAGGTCGGCCGGGACTAGCGGTCGTAGGAATGAGCAGTTCTTC
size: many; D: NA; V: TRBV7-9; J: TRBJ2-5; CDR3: CASTPDTGETQYF; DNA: TGTGCCAGCACTCCGGACACCGGGGAGACCCAGTACTTC
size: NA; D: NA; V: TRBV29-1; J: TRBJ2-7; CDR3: CSASSPTGSHYEQYF; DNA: TGCAGCGCCTCCTCTCCGACAGGCAGCCACTACGAGCAGTACTTC
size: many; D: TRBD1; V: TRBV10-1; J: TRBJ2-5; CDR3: CASIKGQGATQTQYF; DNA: TGCGCCAGCATTAAAGGACAGGGGGCAACACAGACCCAGTACTTC
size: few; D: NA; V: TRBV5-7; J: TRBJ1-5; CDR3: CASSLDGPPQHF; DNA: TGTGCCAGCAGCTTGGACGGGCCACCCCAGCATTTT
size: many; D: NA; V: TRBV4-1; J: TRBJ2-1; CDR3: CASSQESRPDNEQFF; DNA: TGCGCCAGCAGCCAAGAGTCTCGCCCAGACAATGAGCAGTTCTTC
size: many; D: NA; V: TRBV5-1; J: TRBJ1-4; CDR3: CASSPRDTLNEKLFF; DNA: TGCGCCAGCAGCCCGCGGGACACGCTTAATGAAAAACTGTTTTTT
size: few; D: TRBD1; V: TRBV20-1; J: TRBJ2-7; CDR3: CSAMGQGGSYEQYF; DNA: TGCAGTGCTATGGGACAGGGTGGATCCTACGAGCAGTACTTC
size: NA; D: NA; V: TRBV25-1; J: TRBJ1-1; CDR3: CASSENIPNTNTEAFF; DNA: TGTGCCAGCAGTGAAAACATCCCCAATACAAACACTGAAGCTTTCTTT
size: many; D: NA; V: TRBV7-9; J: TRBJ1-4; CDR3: CASSLGQSTNEKLFF; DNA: TGTGCCAGCAGCCTCGGACAGTCAACTAATGAAAAACTGTTTTTT
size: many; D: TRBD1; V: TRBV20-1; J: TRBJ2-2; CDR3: CSARGQGTGELFF; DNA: TGCAGTGCTAGGGGACAGGGAACCGGGGAGCTGTTTTTT